This T cell receptor (beta chain) was sequenced in a study of shared clonotypes between healthy human individuals. Study-wide findings and caveats: Across subsets, estimated richness was generally greater for naive than for memory populations.

Sequenced by immunoSEQ multiplex PCR; TCRdb stores in-frame clones only, minus some. This repertoire shows millions of clones, approximately 92% found once; its top ten account for roughly 0.14%. Germline V gives CDR1 SGHNT, CDR2 YENEEA. Deletions cut 5 bases from V and 5 bases from J, with 18 bases between. The CDR3 sequence is 15 residues long. With respect to this clone: Antigen unknown.

This clonotype originated in a man aged 18 to 30 in good health. Sequencing input: naive CD4+ T cells sorted from blood. The sample's subset: CD45RA+ positively selected. V is TRBV11-3 and J is TRBJ2-5, with D perhaps matching TRBD2 (7 bases). The CDR3 coding sequence is TGTGCCAGCAGCCTAATTGGGGGGGCGCGGGAGACCCAGTACTTC. It codes for CASSLIGGARETQYF.